A single sample gave rise to the 6 T cell receptor beta chains below, sequenced in a study of T-cell reconstitution after alpha-beta-depleted transplantation in children. Preparation of the TCRbeta library involved a method that used unique molecular identifiers. One entry per CDR3 protein results from TCRdb running MiXCR on the PCR reads. The table shows just under 350,000 distinct CDR3 sequences, with around 15% occurring only once. The sample in question was PBMCs, mostly from graft donor cells, obtained 360 days after TCRalphabeta/CD19-depleted stem cell transplant. Every receptor here comes from a male patient under 10 years old who had a stem cell transplant for acute lymphoblastic leukemia, so the T cells may come from the graft donor.

The sample holds a few counts of this clonotype. The chain has TRBV12-3 or TRBV12-4 and TRBJ2-7; 7 bases match TRBD2. V shed 5 bases, J shed 3 bases, and the junction held 10 bases outside the gene matches. The CDR3 has 15 amino acids. CDR3 residues: CASSPIGGRLYEQYF. In DNA, the CDR3 is TGTGCCAGCAGTCCGATAGGCGGGAGACTCTACGAGCAGTACTTC.

Only a few counts were recorded for this clonotype. The rearrangement joins TRBV20-1 to TRBJ2-3; TRBD2 matches 7 bases. V dropped 0 bases and J dropped 2; count of bases not matched to a gene: 5. From germline, CDR1 is DFQATT and CDR2 SNEGSKA (reference sequence). This CDR3 comprises 15 residues. The chain's CDR3 is CSARDDGTTTDTQYF. DNA for the CDR3: TGCAGTGCTAGAGACGACGGGACTACCACAGATACGCAGTATTTT.

This clonotype was seen only a few times. This sequence joins TRBV10-3 and TRBJ2-7; TRBD2 matches at 9 bases. CDR1 and CDR2 from the germline V gene are ENHRY and SYGVKD. The CDR3 is made up of 12 amino acids. Unmatched junction bases numbered 4, after V lost 9 bases and J lost 4 bases. The CDR3 DNA follows: TGTGCCATGGGTAGCGGGAGTTACGAGCAGTACTTC. It encodes CAMGSGSYEQYF.

This clonotype was recorded only once. This sequence joins TRBV5-6 and TRBJ1-1, with D perhaps matching TRBD1 (6 bases). The CDR3 runs to 12 residues. V was pared by 0 bases and J by 8 bases, with 8 bases between. Germline V lookup: CDR1 SGHDT, CDR2 YYEEEE. This chain's CDR3 is CASSLADSEAFF. CDR3 sequence (DNA): TGTGCCAGCAGCTTGGCGGACAGCGAAGCTTTCTTT.

This clonotype was seen more than once but under ten times. The genes are TRBV28 and TRBJ1-2; D is possibly TRBD1 (5 bases). This CDR3 region has 11 residues. The V gene lost 3 bases and the J gene lost 10 bases, with 9 bases spanning the gap. The germline V gene encodes CDR1 MDHEN and CDR2 SYDVKM. CDR3 sequence reads: CASSFGASYTF. The CDR3 DNA sequence: TGTGCCAGCAGTTTTGGGGCCTCCTACACCTTC.

The J gene is TRBJ2-1, the V gene TRBV4-2, with a tentative D call TRBD2 (5 bases). Deletions cut 2 bases from V and 9 bases from J, with 11 bases between. Germline loops: CDR1 LGHNA, CDR2 YNFKEQ. This CDR3 spans 13 amino acids. DNA of the CDR3: TGTGCCAGCAGCCAACGAAGGGAGTCTGAGCAGTTCTTC. Protein: CASSQRRESEQFF.